One T cell receptor beta chain is described in this entry. What it binds is unknown. This sample is drawn from a study of molecular identifiers for immune sequencing clone quantification. MiXCR, run by TCRdb on the PCR reads, gives a single entry per CDR3 protein. The top ten clones hold roughly 0.83% of a sample with about 640,000 distinct CDR3 sequences, roughly 21% of them seen once. Whole-study results and caveats: Detectable among over 900,000 naive cells, according to reports, was Jurkat TCR RNA spiked in from one cell. A shared barcode on identical TCR molecules could lead to underestimated sizes for highly expanded clones.

Germline CDR1 and CDR2: MNHEY and SMNVEV (reference sequence). CDR3 length equals 18 residues. The trim removed 6 bases at V and 4 bases at J, leaving 18 bases unmatched. This chain links TRBV27 with TRBJ1-2; 9 nucleotides agree with TRBD1. The sample was naive CD8+ T cells from blood, with Jurkat cell RNA spiked in. Stated subset: FACS-sorted CD8+CD4-CCR7+CD45RA+ naive T cells. The source is a human donor in good health. Some libraries in this study had Jurkat cell RNA spiked in. As DNA, the CDR3 is TGTGCCAGCAGCAAGGGGTCGGGACAGGGAGAAAAATTCTATGGCTACACCTTC. Its translation: CASSKGSGQGEKFYGYTF.